The 3 T cell receptor beta chains listed next were all sequenced from one sample in a study of blood T cell repertoires in COVID-19. Assay: immunoSEQ multiplex PCR; the TCRdb copy retains only in-frame clones and omits some. The sample lists under 350,000 clones, roughly 89% occurring once. The specimen sequenced was peripheral blood. Receptor source: a middle-aged man with acute or convalescent COVID-19.

V is TRBV11-2 and J is TRBJ1-3, with D possibly TRBD1 on 5 matching bases. The length of the CDR3 is 15 residues. Trimming took off 1 base at V and 6 bases at J, with 13 bases between the two ends. Per germline, CDR1 SGHAT and CDR2 FQNNGV. CDR3 sequence (DNA): TGTGCCAGCAGCTTAGTGGCGGGACTCCCAAACACCATATATTTT. Its translation: CASSLVAGLPNTIYF.

J is TRBJ2-4 and V is TRBV5-4; the match to TRBD1 covers 9 bases. CDR1 and CDR2 from the germline V gene are SGHNT and YYREEE (reference sequence). V dropped 4 bases and J dropped 0; count of bases not matched to a gene: 5. The CDR3 sequence is 16 residues long. CDR3 loop: CASSLPGQGAKNIQYF. The CDR3 nucleotides are TGTGCCAGCAGCCTTCCGGGACAGGGAGCCAAAAACATTCAGTACTTC.

CDR3 loop: CASSLGQSNQPQHF. The CDR3 nucleotides read TGTGCCAGCAGCTTAGGACAGAGCAATCAGCCCCAGCATTTT. This chain uses TRBV7-2 with TRBJ1-5, with TRBD1 as a possible D gene (5 bases). CDR1 is SGHTA, CDR2 FQGNSA, per germline. Trimming left V 1 base short and J 1 base short, with 5 bases between. There are 14 residues in the CDR3.